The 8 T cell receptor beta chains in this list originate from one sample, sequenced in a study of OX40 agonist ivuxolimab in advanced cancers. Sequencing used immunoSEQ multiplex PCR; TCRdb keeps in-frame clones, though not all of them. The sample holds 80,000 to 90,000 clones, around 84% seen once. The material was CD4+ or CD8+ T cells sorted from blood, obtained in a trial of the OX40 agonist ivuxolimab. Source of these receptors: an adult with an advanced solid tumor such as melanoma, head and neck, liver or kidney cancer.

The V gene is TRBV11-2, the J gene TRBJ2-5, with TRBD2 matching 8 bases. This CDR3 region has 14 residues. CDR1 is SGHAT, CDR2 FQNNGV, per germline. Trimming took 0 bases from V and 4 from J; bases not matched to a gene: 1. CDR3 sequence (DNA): TGTGCCAGCAGCTTAGATCGGGAGGGAGAGACCCAGTACTTC. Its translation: CASSLDREGETQYF.

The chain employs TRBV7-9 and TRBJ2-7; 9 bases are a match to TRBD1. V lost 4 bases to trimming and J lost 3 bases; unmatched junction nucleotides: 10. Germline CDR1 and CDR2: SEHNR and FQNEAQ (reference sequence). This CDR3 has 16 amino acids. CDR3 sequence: CASSSIRDRALYEQYF. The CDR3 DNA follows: TGTGCCAGCAGCTCTATCCGGGACAGGGCCCTCTACGAGCAGTACTTC.

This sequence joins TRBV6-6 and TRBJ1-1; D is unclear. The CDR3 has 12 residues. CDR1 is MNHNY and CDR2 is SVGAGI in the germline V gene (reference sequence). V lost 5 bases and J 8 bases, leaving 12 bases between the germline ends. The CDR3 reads CASSRPTGEAFF. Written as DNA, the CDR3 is TGTGCCAGCAGTCGACCGACCGGAGAAGCTTTCTTT.

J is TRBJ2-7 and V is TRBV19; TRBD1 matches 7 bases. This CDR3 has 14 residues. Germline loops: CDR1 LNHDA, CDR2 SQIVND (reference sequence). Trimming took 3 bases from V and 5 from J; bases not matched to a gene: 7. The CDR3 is CASSIETGPHEQYF. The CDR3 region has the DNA TGTGCCAGTAGTATCGAGACAGGGCCCCACGAGCAGTACTTC.

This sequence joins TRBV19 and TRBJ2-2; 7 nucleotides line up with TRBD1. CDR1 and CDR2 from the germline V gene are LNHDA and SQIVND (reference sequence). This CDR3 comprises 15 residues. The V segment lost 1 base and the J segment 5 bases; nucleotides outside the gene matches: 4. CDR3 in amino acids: CASSIGGGRTGELFF. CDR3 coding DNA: TGTGCCAGTAGTATAGGAGGGGGCAGAACCGGGGAGCTGTTTTTT.

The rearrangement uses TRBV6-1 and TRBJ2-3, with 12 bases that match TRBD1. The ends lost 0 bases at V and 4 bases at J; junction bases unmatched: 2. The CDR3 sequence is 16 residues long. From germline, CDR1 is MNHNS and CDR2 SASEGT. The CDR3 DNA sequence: TGTGCCAGCAGTGAAGCGGGACAGGGGGCAGCAGATACGCAGTATTTT. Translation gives CASSEAGQGAADTQYF.

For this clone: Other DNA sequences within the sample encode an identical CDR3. The CDR3 coding sequence is TGCGCCAGCAGAACGGGGGTAAACACCGGGGAGCTGTTTTTT. It specifies CASRTGVNTGELFF. This chain uses TRBV5-1 with TRBJ2-2, with D perhaps matching TRBD2 (6 bases). The germline V gene encodes CDR1 SGHRS and CDR2 YFSETQ. This CDR3 region has 14 residues. The germline V and J ends were trimmed by 5 bases and 2 bases, with 10 bases remaining between them.

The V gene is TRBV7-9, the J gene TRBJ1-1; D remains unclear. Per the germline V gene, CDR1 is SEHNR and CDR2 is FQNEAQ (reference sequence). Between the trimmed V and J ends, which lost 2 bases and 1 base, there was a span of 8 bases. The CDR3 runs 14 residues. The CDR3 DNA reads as TGTGCCAGCAGCTTAATTCTGGCGAACACTGAAGCTTTCTTT. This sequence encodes CASSLILANTEAFF.